This TCR beta chain was recorded in a study of Ad26.COV2.S vaccination and SARS-CoV-2 variants (dated by TCRdb to about 2021). Regarding the research as a whole: Vaccine-arm donors came from COV1001, a multicentre, randomized, double-blind, placebo-controlled phase I-IIa trial of Ad26.COV2.S in healthy adults. Ad26.COV2.S was given intramuscularly at 5x10^10 or 1x10^11 viral particles, as a single shot or as two shots 56 days apart. The specificity and breadth of SARS-CoV-2-reactive T cell receptors after Ad26.COV2.S vaccination were assessed by TCRbeta repertoire sequencing. The TCR-sequenced set comprised around 30 samples: some 19 Ad26.COV2.S vaccine recipients, 5 placebo recipients and 8 SARS-CoV-2 convalescent individuals. Participants in the trial were split at random into five groups of five each, receiving low-dose or high-dose Ad26.COV2.S once or twice, or else placebo on both occasions. Investigators remained blinded to trial group allocation during experiments and outcome assessment.

The CDR3 numbers 15 residues from cysteine through phenylalanine. The kept DNA is CDR3 alone, 45 bases in frame from the first base. V has 1 base trimmed and J has 0 bases trimmed; junction bases matching no gene number 0. The germline V gene supplies CDR1 SGHDN and CDR2 FVKESK. Comments on this clone: Its antigen has not been determined. No base quality values were provided; no much bigger clone lies one nucleotide off.

The immunoSEQ Assay was the method used to sequence TCRbeta CDR3 regions. After extraction, genomic DNA underwent amplification by bias-controlled multiplex PCR, followed by high-throughput sequencing. Processing in the source paper ran as follows. To quantify the absolute abundance of every unique TCRbeta CDR3 region, sequences were collapsed and filtered. T cell fraction was estimated by normalization of TCRbeta template counts to usable DNA, with usable DNA being measured through amplification of reference genes present in all nucleated cells. Repertoire TCRs were annotated as SARS-CoV-2-specific when V gene, CDR3 amino acid sequence and J gene were exactly matched to a known reactive TCR set. MIRA supplied the reference SARS-CoV-2 TCR set, which was filtered for enrichment in COVID-19-positive ImmuneCODE repertoires so that public or cross-reactive TCRs were removed. Using the MIRA antigens, annotated TCRs were further analysed by specific ORF or by position within an ORF. Breadth was defined as annotated unique rearrangements over total unique productive rearrangements; depth was the summed frequency of those rearrangements. TCR breadth was compared between groups using two-sided Wilcoxon rank-sum tests. This is the immuneACCESS table as TCRdb keeps it, with only in-frame sequences that have V and J called. A part of the clones is gone; compared with another copy, unresolved V genes explain less than half, and the rest is unexplained. V and J calls and clone size are as listed in that table; D and trimming were resolved from the DNA. This sample has fewer than 900,000 clones in its table, and more than 70% of those were observed once. 1.5% of the sample is held by the ten biggest clonotypes.

Results the study describes overall, beyond this receptor: Higher spike-specific TCR breadth was observed in Ad26.COV2.S recipients than in placebo recipients (P = 0.0014). After vaccination, spike-specific CD8+ and CD4+ T cell responses were reported to show substantial breadth. The study was not powered for comparison of responses between vaccine doses or regimens. Vaccine and placebo recipients had comparable non-spike TCR breadth, which fits with the vaccine containing only spike. It was noted by the authors that total T cell responses may have been underestimated by the TCR breadth and depth analyses.

The treatment or condition label corresponds to: around 19 received Ad26.COV2.S at low or high dose, single or two shots; 5 received placebo; per-sample allocation not given. For vaccine and placebo recipients, the sequenced repertoires came from samples collected on day 63 after the first injection. Between 29 July and 7 August 2020, Cohort 1b enrolled fewer than 30 adults aged 18-55 years at one site in Boston, USA. Ad26.COV2.S was a replication-incompetent adenovirus type 26 vector that expressed a prefusion-stabilized SARS-CoV-2 spike protein derived from the original Wuhan strain. The receptor chain draws on TRBV14 and TRBJ2-1, and 7 junctional nucleotides match TRBD2. The TCR sequence derives from a person between 18 and 60 years old who received the Ad26.COV2.S COVID-19 vaccine or a placebo. This specimen was peripheral blood, taken in a trial of Ad26.COV2.S vaccine versus placebo. The sequenced DNA: TGTGCCAGCAGCCAAGGACTAGCCTCCTACAATGAGCAGTTCTTC. It is translated as CASSQGLASYNEQFF.